These T cell receptor beta chains were read from a single sample in a study of blood T cell repertoires in COVID-19. The assay was immunoSEQ multiplex PCR, and TCRdb's table has in-frame clones only and misses some. The sample has about 300,000 clones; more than 85% are singletons. Sequencing was done on a sample of peripheral blood. These receptors all stem from a man between 35 and 55 years old with acute or convalescent COVID-19. Both conserved end residues are part of each CDR3. The order of the fields is clone size, D gene, V gene, J gene, CDR3 protein, CDR3 DNA. A D gene is named only where the DNA matches it firmly. A row's size may be missing; if present it is once, few, many or a size class.

NA	NA	TRBV21-1	TRBJ1-1	CASSKGRVARTSSNTEAFF	TGTGCCAGCAGCAAAGGACGGGTAGCTCGTACTAGTTCGAACACTGAAGCTTTCTTT
NA	NA	TRBV12-3/TRBV12-4	TRBJ1-1	CASRWGNTEAFF	TGTGCCAGCAGATGGGGCAACACTGAAGCTTTCTTT
NA	TRBD2	TRBV6-1	TRBJ2-7	CASSEGQGTGLAWREQYF	TGTGCCAGCAGTGAAGGACAGGGCACGGGACTAGCGTGGAGGGAGCAGTACTTC
NA	TRBD1	TRBV6-5	TRBJ1-6	CAAGQGQNSPLHF	TGTGCCGCTGGACAGGGACAGAATTCACCCCTCCACTTT
NA	TRBD1	TRBV6-6	TRBJ2-3	CASSWDRAGTDTQYF	TGTGCCAGCAGTTGGGACAGGGCCGGCACAGATACGCAGTATTTT
NA	NA	TRBV14	TRBJ2-1	CASSHGAYNEQFF	TGTGCCAGCAGCCACGGAGCCTACAATGAGCAGTTCTTC
NA	NA	TRBV15	TRBJ1-4	CATSRDPREKLFF	TGTGCCACCAGCAGAGATCCTAGAGAAAAACTGTTTTTT
NA	TRBD1	TRBV6-5	TRBJ1-2	CASSTPTMGQYGYTF	TGTGCCAGCAGTACTCCGACGATGGGACAGTATGGCTACACCTTC
few	TRBD1	TRBV29-1	TRBJ1-1	CSAGQGWGMGTEAFF	TGCAGCGCCGGACAGGGATGGGGAATGGGCACTGAAGCTTTCTTT
NA	TRBD1	TRBV4-1	TRBJ2-7	CASSPWDRNSYEQYF	TGCGCCAGCAGCCCCTGGGACAGGAACTCCTACGAGCAGTACTTC
NA	NA	TRBV5-4	TRBJ1-2	CASSLQPPDGYTF	TGTGCCAGCAGCTTACAGCCGCCGGATGGCTACACCTTC
NA	TRBD2	TRBV30	TRBJ2-3	CAWSVQERGSDTQYF	TGTGCCTGGAGTGTACAGGAGCGGGGGTCAGATACGCAGTATTTT
NA	TRBD1	TRBV5-4	TRBJ2-3	CASSPGQGATDTQYF	TGTGCCAGCAGCCCCGGACAGGGCGCAACAGATACGCAGTATTTT
NA	NA	TRBV6-5	TRBJ2-1	CASSSVSGYYNEQFF	TGTGCCAGCAGTTCCGTTAGCGGATACTACAATGAGCAGTTCTTC
NA	NA	TRBV30	TRBJ2-3	CAWSVGGDSTDTQYF	TGTGCCTGGAGTGTAGGGGGGGATAGCACAGATACGCAGTATTTT
NA	TRBD1	TRBV2	TRBJ1-4	CASSPGTGGEKLFF	TGTGCCAGCAGTCCGGGGACAGGGGGTGAAAAACTGTTTTTT
NA	NA	TRBV2	TRBJ2-7	CATKGDSYEQYF	TGTGCCACCAAGGGGGATTCTTACGAGCAGTACTTC
NA	TRBD1	TRBV25-1	TRBJ2-2	CASSDHRGYTGELFF	TGTGCCAGCAGTGATCACAGGGGGTACACCGGGGAGCTGTTTTTT
NA	NA	TRBV11-2	TRBJ1-3	CASSLNPPSSGNTIYF	TGTGCCAGCAGCTTAAATCCACCGAGCTCTGGAAACACCATATATTTT
few	TRBD1	TRBV6-2/TRBV6-3	TRBJ2-7	CASSSLTGYYEQYF	TGTGCCAGCAGTTCACTGACAGGGTACTACGAGCAGTACTTC
NA	TRBD1	TRBV2	TRBJ2-7	CASTVTGGLTEQYF	TGTGCCAGCACCGTGACAGGGGGCCTTACCGAGCAGTACTTC
NA	TRBD1	TRBV6-2/TRBV6-3	TRBJ1-6	CASSLGQGGNNSPLHF	TGTGCCAGCAGTTTAGGACAGGGCGGAAATAATTCACCCCTCCACTTT
NA	NA	TRBV3-1/TRBV3-2	TRBJ2-2	CASSRDIGGNTGELFF	TGTGCCAGCAGCCGTGACATAGGAGGGAACACCGGGGAGCTGTTTTTT
NA	TRBD1	TRBV11-2	TRBJ1-6	CASSPGGISPLHF	TGTGCCAGCAGCCCAGGGGGTATTTCACCCCTCCACTTT
once	TRBD2	TRBV11-3	TRBJ2-1	CASSPRLAGGGNEQFF	TGTGCCAGCAGCCCTCGACTAGCGGGGGGGGGAAATGAGCAGTTCTTC
NA	NA	TRBV5-6	TRBJ2-7	CASSLLGTYEQYF	TGTGCCAGCAGCTTGCTTGGCACCTACGAGCAGTACTTC
NA	TRBD1	TRBV3-1/TRBV3-2	TRBJ1-1	CASSLQGAEAFF	TGTGCCAGCAGCCTCCAGGGGGCTGAAGCTTTCTTT
once	TRBD1	TRBV6-5	TRBJ2-5	CASSYTGARGETQYF	TGTGCCAGCAGCTATACAGGGGCACGCGGGGAGACCCAGTACTTC
NA	TRBD1	TRBV24-1	TRBJ2-3	CATSVRTGGFTDTQYF	TGTGCCACCAGTGTCCGGACAGGAGGTTTCACAGATACGCAGTATTTT
NA	TRBD1	TRBV7-2	TRBJ1-1	CASSSRQGPNTEAFF	TGTGCCAGCAGCTCTAGACAGGGCCCGAACACTGAAGCTTTCTTT
NA	NA	TRBV11-2	TRBJ1-5	CASSLGFEGESQHF	TGTGCCAGCAGCTTAGGCTTCGAGGGCGAGTCCCAGCATTTT
NA	TRBD2	TRBV6-5	TRBJ2-3	CASSLGTRGGDTQYF	TGTGCCAGCAGTCTCGGGACTCGGGGGGGAGATACGCAGTATTTT
NA	NA	TRBV6-5	TRBJ1-1	CASSYSEANTEAFF	TGTGCCAGCAGTTACTCGGAGGCAAACACTGAAGCTTTCTTT
few	TRBD1	TRBV6-6	TRBJ1-3	CASRIGTASGNTIYF	TGTGCCAGCAGAATTGGGACAGCCTCTGGAAACACCATATATTTT
NA	NA	TRBV6-5	TRBJ2-6	CASSYSAGSGANVLTF	TGTGCCAGCAGTTACTCCGCAGGCTCTGGGGCCAACGTCCTGACTTTC
once	NA	TRBV11-2	TRBJ2-1	CASSLNGGPLDEQFF	TGTGCCAGCAGCTTAAACGGGGGGCCCCTCGATGAGCAGTTCTTC
once	TRBD1	TRBV9	TRBJ2-6	CASSMPGQGSVLTF	TGTGCCAGCAGCATGCCGGGACAGGGTAGCGTCCTGACTTTC
NA	NA	TRBV5-8	TRBJ1-2	CASSLTDSRFGYTF	TGTGCCAGCAGCTTAACGGACAGCCGGTTTGGCTACACCTTC
once	NA	TRBV10-3	TRBJ2-3	CAISETAGTGVRSATQYF	TGTGCCATCAGCGAAACCGCCGGGACTGGGGTAAGATCAGCTACGCAGTATTTT
NA	NA	TRBV20-1	TRBJ1-6	CSASGAWNNSPLHF	TGCAGTGCTAGTGGGGCCTGGAATAATTCACCCCTCCACTTT
NA	NA	TRBV6-5	TRBJ2-1	CATNRAGAYNEQFF	TGTGCCACCAATAGGGCGGGGGCGTACAATGAGCAGTTCTTC
NA	TRBD1	TRBV2	TRBJ1-2	CASRRQGALDGYTF	TGTGCCAGCAGACGACAGGGGGCGCTGGATGGCTACACCTTC
once	NA	TRBV5-4	TRBJ1-1	CASSLRGLRGTEAFF	TGTGCCAGCAGCCTACGGGGCCTGCGGGGCACTGAAGCTTTCTTT
NA	NA	TRBV19	TRBJ1-5	CASSIYTQGIAQPQHF	TGTGCCAGTAGTATATACACACAGGGAATTGCTCAGCCCCAGCATTTT
NA	NA	TRBV5-1	TRBJ1-6	CASSLTNSLNSPLHF	TGCGCCAGCAGCTTGACGAACAGTCTTAATTCACCCCTCCACTTT
NA	TRBD1	TRBV2	TRBJ1-5	CASSGTVNQPQHF	TGTGCCAGCTCCGGGACAGTAAATCAGCCCCAGCATTTT
NA	TRBD1	TRBV24-1	TRBJ1-1	CATSETGGGSTEAFF	TGTGCCACCAGTGAGACAGGGGGGGGGAGCACTGAAGCTTTCTTT
NA	NA	TRBV6-6	TRBJ1-2	CASSSPAGVGGGYTF	TGTGCCAGCAGTTCCCCAGCCGGAGTGGGTGGAGGCTACACCTTC
NA	TRBD2	TRBV30	TRBJ2-1	CAWNKLAGVINEQFF	TGTGCCTGGAACAAACTAGCGGGGGTGATAAATGAGCAGTTCTTC
NA	TRBD2	TRBV6-1	TRBJ2-3	CASSEVGLAGGSSTDTQYF	TGTGCCAGCAGTGAGGTCGGTCTAGCGGGGGGATCTAGCACAGATACGCAGTATTTT
NA	TRBD1	TRBV6-6	TRBJ1-6	CASSPTGSSSPLHF	TGTGCCAGCAGTCCGACAGGGAGTAGTTCACCCCTCCACTTT
NA	NA	TRBV5-1	TRBJ2-7	CASSPQGLSWEQYF	TGCGCCAGCAGTCCGCAGGGATTATCATGGGAGCAGTACTTC